A selection of T cell receptor beta chains follows, all from one sample in a study of PD-1 blockade in classical Hodgkin lymphoma. Data came from immunoSEQ multiplex PCR; TCRdb stores just in-frame clones and leaves some out. This sample has about 41,000 clones; roughly three quarters occur once, and the top ten carry approximately 20%. The starting material was peripheral blood mononuclear cells (PBMCs), obtained at baseline. These receptor sequences come from a human donor with classical Hodgkin lymphoma. Both conserved end residues are part of each CDR3. A D gene is named only where the DNA matches it firmly. The listing skips clone size in some rows; elsewhere it reads once, few, many or a size class.

j_call	v_call	d_call	clone_size	cdr3_nt	cdr3_aa
TRBJ2-1	TRBV30	.	.	TGTGCCTGGATTAAGGATTACTCCTACAATGAGCAGTTCTTC	CAWIKDYSYNEQFF
TRBJ1-6	TRBV30	.	.	TGTGCCTGGAGAACGCCGAGCAGGGACCATTCACCCCTCCACTTT	CAWRTPSRDHSPLHF
TRBJ1-4	TRBV27	TRBD1	few	TGTGCCAGCAGTTCCCCGGGACAGGGGGCCTCTGGAGAAAAACTGTTTTTT	CASSSPGQGASGEKLFF
TRBJ2-1	TRBV29-1	.	.	TGCAGCGTCAACAACAATGAGCAGTTCTTC	CSVNNNEQFF
TRBJ2-7	TRBV6-1	TRBD1	.	TGTGCCAGCAGTGAAGTTTTTGGGACAGGAACCCACGAGCAGTACTTC	CASSEVFGTGTHEQYF
TRBJ2-7	TRBV27	.	.	TGTGCCAGCAGTTTATCAACCACCTCCTACGAGCAGTACTTC	CASSLSTTSYEQYF
TRBJ1-2	TRBV6-5	.	few	TGTGCCAGCAGGGGGATCAATGGCTACACCTTC	CASRGINGYTF
TRBJ2-6	TRBV30	TRBD1	.	TGTGCCTTATCCATCGACAGGGTAGCTGGGGCCAACGTCCTGACTTTC	CALSIDRVAGANVLTF
TRBJ2-2	TRBV6-1	.	.	TGTGCCAGCAGCGTTCGGCCGGGCGGGGAGCTGTTTTTT	CASSVRPGGELFF
TRBJ2-5	TRBV6-1	TRBD2	.	TGTGCCACACATTCGGGGGGGGGAGAGACCCAGTACTTC	CATHSGGGETQYF
TRBJ2-7	TRBV11-3	.	.	TGTGCCAGCAGCTTAACTCCGTCCTACGAGCAGTACTTC	CASSLTPSYEQYF
TRBJ1-2	TRBV6-5	.	.	TGTGCCAGCAGGTCCCCCATGGGGTTTGGCTACACCTTC	CASRSPMGFGYTF
TRBJ2-2	TRBV5-4	.	few	TGTGCCAGCAGCTGGGACACCTTTAACACCGGGGAGCTGTTTTTT	CASSWDTFNTGELFF
TRBJ2-7	TRBV6-5	.	.	TGTGCCAGCAGTTACCTGGCAGGGGCCCACGAGCAGTACTTC	CASSYLAGAHEQYF
TRBJ1-1	TRBV27	.	.	TGTGCCAGCAGTATAACAGTATGGACTGAAGCTTTCTTT	CASSITVWTEAFF
TRBJ1-2	TRBV27	TRBD1	.	TGTGCCAGCGGCTGGGACAGAAACTATGGCTACACCTTC	CASGWDRNYGYTF
TRBJ1-1	TRBV7-9	.	.	TGTGCCAGCAGCTTCGGGGAGGTGACTGAAGCTTTCTTT	CASSFGEVTEAFF
TRBJ2-5	TRBV2	TRBD2	.	TGTGCCAGCAGTGTCGCGGGAGGCCCCCAAGAGACCCAGTACTTC	CASSVAGGPQETQYF
TRBJ2-7	TRBV11-2	.	once	TGTGCCAGCAGCCGTGCAGGGCCCTCCTACGAGCAGTACTTC	CASSRAGPSYEQYF
TRBJ1-4	TRBV6-6	.	.	TGTGCCAGCAGTTACTCGGGGGTCGGGGAAAAACTGTTTTTT	CASSYSGVGEKLFF
TRBJ1-1	TRBV27	.	.	TGTGCCAGCAACTCCAAGACTGAAGCTTTCTTT	CASNSKTEAFF
TRBJ1-1	TRBV7-6	TRBD1	.	TGTGCCAGCAGCCCCCGGGACAGGAACGGCCTCACTGAAGCTTTCTTT	CASSPRDRNGLTEAFF
TRBJ1-1	TRBV27	.	.	TGTGCCAGCAGACGAGACCGTATGAACACTGAAGCTTTCTTT	CASRRDRMNTEAFF
TRBJ1-2	TRBV29-1	.	.	TGCAGCGTTGAAGATGAGGGTCGCTATGGCTACACCTTC	CSVEDEGRYGYTF
TRBJ1-2	TRBV19	.	.	TGTGCCAGTAGTATGGCCAGGGTTGATGGCTACACCTTC	CASSMARVDGYTF
TRBJ1-3	TRBV28	TRBD1	.	TGTGCCAGCAGTTTATCCGGGACAGTAATCATATATTTT	CASSLSGTVIIYF
TRBJ1-2	TRBV6-5	TRBD1	.	TGTGCCAGCAGTGTCCAGGGGGGCTATGGCTACACCTTC	CASSVQGGYGYTF
TRBJ1-5	TRBV6-6	TRBD1	.	TGTGCCAGCAGCCCAGGACAGGGTGGTCAGCCCCAGCATTTT	CASSPGQGGQPQHF
TRBJ1-2	TRBV21-1	.	.	TGTGCCAGCAGGGAAGACAGGGGGCGAGTAGTCGGCTACACCTTC	CASREDRGRVVGYTF
TRBJ2-7	TRBV28	.	once	TGTGCCAGCAGTTTGTTTCGGGGAGCGGCCTACGAGCAGTACTTC	CASSLFRGAAYEQYF
TRBJ2-7	TRBV18	.	.	TGTGCCAGCTCACCAGGCCCGGACTACGAGCAGTACTTC	CASSPGPDYEQYF
TRBJ2-7	TRBV6-1	.	.	TGTGCCAGCAGCGAAGCGCAGGGGCGGACCGAGCAGTACTTC	CASSEAQGRTEQYF
TRBJ2-3	TRBV10-2	TRBD1	.	TGCGCCAGCAGTGAAGGGACAGGGGGCACAGATACGCAGTATTTT	CASSEGTGGTDTQYF
TRBJ1-2	TRBV19	TRBD1	.	TGTGCCAGTAGGGGGGCCCCCGGGACAGAATACTATGGCTACACCTTC	CASRGAPGTEYYGYTF
TRBJ2-7	TRBV6-1	TRBD1	.	TGTGCCAGCGGGACAGCCACCTACGAGCAGTACTTC	CASGTATYEQYF
TRBJ1-5	TRBV30	.	few	TGTGCCTGGAGGGGCGAGGGCAATCAGCCCCAGCATTTT	CAWRGEGNQPQHF
TRBJ2-7	TRBV7-6	.	.	TGTGCCAGCAGCTTAGCGGGGAGCTCCTACGAGCAGTACTTC	CASSLAGSSYEQYF
TRBJ2-1	TRBV6-5	.	medium-sized	TGTGCCAGCAGTTACGTCGCAGGGTCCGATGAGCAGTTCTTC	CASSYVAGSDEQFF
TRBJ2-7	TRBV6-6	TRBD1	.	TGTGCCAGCAGTTACTCCGGGACAGGGGGCGGGCAGTACTTC	CASSYSGTGGGQYF
TRBJ2-5	TRBV7-2	TRBD2	.	TGTGCCAGCAGCCCAGGGACTAGCGTCGAGACCCAGTACTTC	CASSPGTSVETQYF
TRBJ1-3	TRBV10-3	.	.	TGTGCCATCAGTGCTGGAGGGTCCTACTCTGGAAACACCATATATTTT	CAISAGGSYSGNTIYF
TRBJ1-5	TRBV27	.	few	TGTGCCAGCACCGCCTCTCAGGGTAGTATCGATAATCAGCCCCAGCATTTT	CASTASQGSIDNQPQHF
TRBJ1-5	TRBV6-6	TRBD1	few	TGTGCCAGCAGCACCGGGACAGGCCGTCGGTCGGGGCATTTT	CASSTGTGRRSGHF
TRBJ1-6	TRBV6-5	TRBD1	.	TGTGCCAGCGCAGGGAAGGGGGCTCCGGGGTTACCCCTCCACTTT	CASAGKGAPGLPLHF
TRBJ1-3	TRBV28	.	.	TGTGCCAGCAGTCCCTGGGGGGAGAGCTCTGGAAACACCATATATTTT	CASSPWGESSGNTIYF
TRBJ2-5	TRBV7-3	TRBD2	few	TGTGCCAGCAGCCCCAGCGGGATGGCCGTAGGGGACCAGTACTTC	CASSPSGMAVGDQYF
TRBJ1-1	TRBV6-5	.	.	TGTGCCAGCAGCCGTGGTCCAACTCTCACTGAAGCTTTCTTT	CASSRGPTLTEAFF
TRBJ2-5	TRBV19	.	.	TGTGCCAGTAGTAGCGGGGTCGGAGAGACCCAGTACTTC	CASSSGVGETQYF
TRBJ2-7	TRBV2	.	.	TGTGCCAGCAGTGAAGAGGCTAGGCCTCAGCAGTACTTC	CASSEEARPQQYF
TRBJ2-7	TRBV5-1	TRBD2	.	TGCGCCAGCAGCTTGGGGGGAGGGGACCACGAGCAGTACTTC	CASSLGGGDHEQYF
TRBJ1-2	TRBV7-9	.	.	TGTGCCAGCAGTTCGACCGAAGGCTACACCTTC	CASSSTEGYTF
TRBJ2-3	TRBV27	.	few	TGTGCCAGCAGTTTAAGGGGACTCCCAGCCCCAGATACGCAGTATTTT	CASSLRGLPAPDTQYF
TRBJ2-2	TRBV11-2	.	.	TGTGCCAGCAGCTTAGATGGGCCCGGCGGGGAGCTGTTTTTT	CASSLDGPGGELFF